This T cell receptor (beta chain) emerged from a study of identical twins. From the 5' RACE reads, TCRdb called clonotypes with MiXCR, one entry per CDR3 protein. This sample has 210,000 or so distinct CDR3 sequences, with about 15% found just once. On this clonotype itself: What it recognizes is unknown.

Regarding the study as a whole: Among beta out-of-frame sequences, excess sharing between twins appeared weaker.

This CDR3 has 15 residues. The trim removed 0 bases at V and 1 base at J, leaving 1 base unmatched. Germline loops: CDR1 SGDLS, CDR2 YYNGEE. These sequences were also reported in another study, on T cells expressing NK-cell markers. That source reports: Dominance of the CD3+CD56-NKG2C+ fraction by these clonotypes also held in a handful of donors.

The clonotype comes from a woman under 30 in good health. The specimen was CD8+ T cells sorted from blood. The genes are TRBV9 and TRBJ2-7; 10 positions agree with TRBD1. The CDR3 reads CASSVGTGGSYEQYF. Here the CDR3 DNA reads TGTGCCAGCAGCGTAGGGACAGGGGGTTCCTACGAGCAGTACTTC. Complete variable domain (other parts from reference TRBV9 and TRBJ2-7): DSGVTQTPKHLITATGQRVTLRCSPRSGDLSVYWYQQSLDQGLQFLIQYYNGEERAKGNILERFSAQQFPDLHSELNLSSLELGDSALYFCASSVGTGGSYEQYFGPGTRLTVT.